This T cell receptor beta chain was found in a study of T-cell memory formation after mild COVID-19. TCRdb reanalysed the 5' RACE reads using MiXCR and keeps one entry per CDR3 protein. The sample has 430,000 or so distinct CDR3 sequences; roughly 23% are singletons. Overall study findings and caveats: Memory cells collected pre-infection included some clones that later responded, suggesting cross-reactive memory joined.

This clonotype was found once. Its antigen is undetermined. The sequence came from an adult woman who had mild COVID-19 (a few samples of this study predate the infection). Cell type and time point are not known. The sequencing input was PBMCs or a T cell subset sorted from them (not recorded which).

The CDR3 nucleotides read TGTGCCAGCAGTGGATCGGAGAGGAGCTATGGCTACACCTTC. It codes for CASSGSERSYGYTF. The chain employs TRBV6-1 and TRBJ1-2; D unresolved. From germline, CDR1 is MNHNS and CDR2 SASEGT. The CDR3 is 14 residues long. Trimming removed 4 bases from V and 4 bases from J, with 13 bases in between.